A selection of T cell receptor beta chains follows, all from one sample in a study of CD8+CD57+ T cells in acquired aplastic anemia. TCRdb called the reads again in MiXCR, with one record for every CDR3 protein. The sample has 200,000 to 250,000 distinct CDR3 sequences, 61% seen once; the top ten hold less than 30%. Sequences were obtained from sorted CD4+, CD8+, or CD8+CD57+ T cells (not recorded which) from PBMCs. The source is a human donor in good health. Both conserved end residues are part of each CDR3. D genes are given only for firm matches. A row's size may be missing; if present it is once, few, many or a size class.

J gene,D gene,clone size,V gene,CDR3 protein,CDR3 DNA
TRBJ2-5,-,few,TRBV12-3/TRBV12-4,CASSPRGQETQYF,TGTGCCAGCAGTCCGCGAGGCCAAGAGACCCAGTACTTC
TRBJ1-5,-,-,TRBV15,CATSRGGQTNQPQHF,TGTGCCACCAGCAGAGGGGGCCAGACGAATCAGCCCCAGCATTTT
TRBJ2-2,-,-,TRBV20-1,CSASLTGELFF,TGCAGTGCTAGCCTGACAGGGGAGCTGTTTTTT
TRBJ2-6,TRBD1,-,TRBV27,CASSLGRTGLSGANVLTF,TGTGCCAGCAGTTTAGGGCGGACAGGGCTCTCTGGGGCCAACGTCCTGACTTTC
TRBJ2-3,TRBD1,-,TRBV2,CASSPRTGGDTQYF,TGTGCCAGCAGTCCCCGGACAGGGGGAGATACGCAGTATTTT
TRBJ1-6,-,-,TRBV20-1,CSAMGASHPPLHF,TGCAGTGCTATGGGGGCATCTCATCCACCCCTCCACTTT
TRBJ2-5,-,-,TRBV7-9,CASSLGQLIQETQYF,TGCGCCAGCAGCTTGGGGCAACTCATCCAAGAGACCCAGTACTTC
TRBJ1-1,-,-,TRBV7-9,CASSLVRVAEAFF,TGTGCCAGCAGCTTAGTGCGGGTGGCTGAAGCTTTCTTT
TRBJ2-2,-,-,TRBV6-2/TRBV6-3,CASSYPPTGELFF,TGTGCCAGCAGTTACCCCCCGACCGGGGAGCTGTTTTTT
TRBJ2-2,-,many,TRBV20-1,CSARGGLRLTGELFF,TGCAGTGCTAGGGGGGGGCTCCGACTCACCGGGGAGCTGTTTTTT